This TCR beta chain was recorded in a study of glioma-infiltrating T cells after dendritic cell vaccination. Trimming left V 7 bases short and J 2 bases short, with 17 bases between. The CDR3 length is 15 residues. Germline values: CDR1 SGHNT, CDR2 YENEEA. As for time point: after dendritic cell vaccination, including at tumor progression/relapse. Assay used: immunoSEQ multiplex PCR; TCRdb lists only in-frame clones, some missing. The sample carries 110,000 or so clones, around 89% recorded once. The chain uses TRBV11-3 and TRBJ2-5; D is unclear. The starting material was blood, obtained after dendritic cell vaccination. The sequence came from a human donor with glioblastoma. CDR3 sequence (DNA): TGTGCCAGCACGCTTAATGGCCTGCGGCAAGAGACCCAGTACTTC. This sequence encodes CASTLNGLRQETQYF.